One and the same sample provided the 30 T cell receptor beta chains below, sequenced in a study of identical twins. TCRdb used MiXCR to reprocess the 5' RACE reads, holding one entry per CDR3 protein. The sample has a few hundred thousand distinct CDR3 sequences, around 9.6% seen once. These data were also filed under a second study, of yellow fever vaccine responses in identical twins.

Material: PBMCs. The receptors stem from a woman under 30 in good health.

This chain joins TRBV15 and TRBJ1-5; D may be TRBD1 (5 bases). Germline-derived CDR1 and CDR2 are LNHNV and YYDKDF (reference sequence). The CDR3 spans 13 residues. V lost 6 bases, J lost 8 bases, and 14 bases lay in between. CDR3 sequence: CATRPGQIEPQHF. The CDR3 bases are TGTGCCACCAGGCCCGGACAAATTGAGCCCCAGCATTTT.

J is TRBJ2-2 and V is TRBV25-1, with 8 bases matching TRBD1. This CDR3 spans 14 amino acids. With 3 bases clipped from V and 7 bases from J, the junction kept 4 bases outside the gene matches. Germline V gene lookup returns CDR1 MGHDK and CDR2 SYGVNS. Here the CDR3 reads CASSDPGGLGELFF. The DNA of the CDR3 is TGTGCCAGCAGTGACCCAGGGGGCCTCGGGGAGCTGTTTTTT.

This clonotype was counted between two and nine times. The chain uses TRBV20-1 and TRBJ2-1, with D possibly being TRBD1 or TRBD2 (6 bases each). CDR3 length: 16 residues. Trimming stripped 4 bases from V and 1 base from J, with 17 bases between. CDR1 DFQATT and CDR2 SNEGSKA come from the germline V gene (reference sequence). The CDR3 region has the DNA TGCAGTGCTAAACCCGGGGGCGGCGGTTCCTACAATGAGCAGTTCTTC. Translated: CSAKPGGGGSYNEQFF.

This clonotype has just a few counts. The V and J genes are TRBV6-1 and TRBJ2-2; no clear D. The germline gives CDR1 MNHNS, CDR2 SASEGT. This CDR3 spans 16 amino acids. Deletions cut 6 bases from V and 0 bases from J, with 14 bases between. The CDR3, as DNA: TGTGCCAGCAGACTAACATCAATGGCGAACACCGGGGAGCTGTTTTTT. Protein: CASRLTSMANTGELFF.

In this sample, this clonotype turned up a few times. CDR3: CASSFRLAGGSETQYF. The CDR3 nucleotides are TGTGCCAGCAGTTTTCGACTAGCGGGAGGAAGCGAGACCCAGTACTTC. The chain recombines TRBV27 with TRBJ2-5; 13 positions agree with TRBD2. Trimming cost V 3 bases and J 5 bases; bases outside gene matches: 6. Germline V gene sequence: CDR1 MNHEY, CDR2 SMNVEV (reference sequence). This CDR3 comprises 16 residues.

The J gene is TRBJ1-1, the V gene TRBV7-2, with 9 bases aligning to TRBD1. Trimming took 1 base from V and 0 from J; bases not matched to a gene: 6. CDR1 is SGHTA, CDR2 FQGNSA, per germline. This CDR3 is built from 17 residues. In nucleotides, the CDR3 is TGTGCCAGCAGCTTAGGTACCGGGACAGGGTTGAACACTGAAGCTTTCTTT. It encodes CASSLGTGTGLNTEAFF. Based on the CDR3 plus reference TRBV7-2 and TRBJ1-1, the full variable domain is GAGVSQSPSNKVTEKGKDVELRCDPISGHTALYWYRQSLGQGLEFLIYFQGNSAPDKSGLPSDRFSAERTGGSVSTLTIQRTQQEDSAVYLCASSLGTGTGLNTEAFFGQGTRLTVV.

This clonotype was observed a handful of times. The V call is TRBV11-2, the J call TRBJ2-3, with D hard to call. V lost 0 bases and J 2 bases, leaving 6 bases between the germline ends. Germline CDR1 and CDR2: SGHAT and FQNNGV. This CDR3 comprises 14 residues. The CDR3 DNA sequence: TGTGCCAGCAGCTTAGATATGACCACAGATACGCAGTATTTT. As protein: CASSLDMTTDTQYF.

This chain joins TRBV28 and TRBJ2-6; no definite D call. The CDR3 is 15 residues long. Looked up from germline, CDR1 is MDHEN and CDR2 is SYDVKM. The V and J ends lost 2 bases and 3 bases respectively, with 8 bases between them. The CDR3 loop is CASSLSGDGANVLTF. The CDR3 bases are TGTGCCAGCAGTTTAAGTGGTGATGGGGCCAACGTCCTGACTTTC. Full variable domain (rest looked up from reference TRBV28 and TRBJ2-6): DVKVTQSSRYLVKRTGEKVFLECVQDMDHENMFWYRQDPGLGLRLIYFSYDVKMKEKGDIPEGYSVSREKKERFSLILESASTNQTSMYLCASSLSGDGANVLTFGAGSRLTVL.

This clonotype was counted at least ten times. The rearrangement uses TRBV9 and TRBJ2-1; TRBD2 matches at 9 bases. V shed 0 bases and J 7 bases; nucleotides not matched to a gene: 2. The CDR3 is 14 residues long. Germline assignment: CDR1 SGDLS and CDR2 YYNGEE. For the CDR3, the DNA is TGTGCCAGCAGCGTAGTAACTAGCGGGAATGAGCAGTTCTTC. Amino acid sequence: CASSVVTSGNEQFF.

This clonotype occurred a few times. The chain joins TRBV12-3 or TRBV12-4 to TRBJ1-5; 8 bases fit TRBD1. Trimming cost V 7 bases and J 7 bases; bases outside gene matches: 9. This CDR3 is built from 14 residues. CDR3 coding DNA: TGTGCCAGCAACGTACAGGGGGGAAGACAGCCCCAGCATTTT. It encodes CASNVQGGRQPQHF.

This clonotype has a handful of counts. J is TRBJ1-2 and V is TRBV7-9; perhaps TRBD1 as D (5 bases). With 8 bases removed from V and 8 bases from J, the gap between germline ends came to 21 bases. Germline V gene lookup returns CDR1 SEHNR and CDR2 FQNEAQ (reference sequence). The CDR3 covers 14 residues. CDR3 sequence reads: CASRDSGRYGGYTF. Here the CDR3 DNA reads TGTGCCAGCCGGGACTCGGGCCGTTATGGGGGCTACACCTTC. The whole variable domain, filled in from reference TRBV7-9 and TRBJ1-2, reads DTGVSQNPRHKITKRGQNVTFRCDPISEHNRLYWYRQTLGQGPEFLTYFQNEAQLEKSRLLSDRFSAERPKGSFSTLEIQRTEQGDSAMYLCASRDSGRYGGYTFGSGTRLTVV.

This clonotype has a handful of counts. This chain links TRBV12-3 or TRBV12-4 with TRBJ2-3, with 8 bases identical to TRBD2. The CDR3 totals 17 residues. V trimming: 7 bases; J trimming: 3 bases; junction bases outside the gene matches: 15. CDR3 protein: CASIDRGGKGLTDTQYF. The CDR3 region has the DNA TGTGCCAGCATCGACCGGGGGGGGAAAGGGTTGACAGATACGCAGTATTTT.

J is TRBJ2-7 and V is TRBV11-2, with 10 bases fitting TRBD1. In germline, CDR1 is SGHAT, CDR2 FQNNGV. V gave up 0 bases and J gave up 6 bases; unmatched junction bases: 5. CDR3 length: 15 amino acids. CDR3: CASSLDRGQGSEQYF. CDR3 nucleotide sequence: TGTGCCAGCAGCTTAGATCGGGGACAGGGGAGCGAGCAGTACTTC.

A note on this clonotype: The junction and the germline gene differ at one end; a read error may be behind it. The chain couples TRBV7-6 to TRBJ2-3; 11 bases agree with TRBD2. This CDR3 region has 16 residues. Germline CDR1 and CDR2: SGHVS and FNYEAQ. The DNA for the CDR3 is TGTGCCGGCAGCTTAGGGACTAGCGGACGCACAGATACGCAGTATTTT. Its protein product is CAGSLGTSGRTDTQYF.

The chain carries TRBV7-9 and TRBJ1-1, with 10 nucleotides matching TRBD1. The V segment lost 6 bases and the J segment 8 bases; nucleotides outside the gene matches: 9. Germline V lookup: CDR1 SEHNR, CDR2 FQNEAQ (reference sequence). The CDR3 has 14 amino acids. CDR3 residues: CASRGTGAVLEAFF. For the CDR3, the DNA is TGTGCCAGCAGAGGGACAGGGGCGGTGTTAGAAGCTTTCTTT.

J is TRBJ2-2 and V is TRBV3-1; 15 nucleotides line up with TRBD2. The CDR3 is made up of 17 amino acids. V gave up 5 bases and J gave up 5 bases; unmatched junction bases: 6. Germline CDR1 LGHDT, CDR2 YNNKEL (reference sequence). CDR3 sequence (DNA): TGTGCCAGCAGCTACGGACTAGCGGGAGGGCCTACCGGGGAGCTGTTTTTT. As protein: CASSYGLAGGPTGELFF.

A few counts support this clonotype. V and J are TRBV2 and TRBJ2-1; either TRBD1 or TRBD2 may fit D (5 bases each). CDR3 length equals 14 residues. Per germline, CDR1 SNHLY and CDR2 FYNNEI. V gave up 7 bases and J gave up 0 bases, with 10 bases separating them. CDR3 nucleotides: TGTGCCAGCATACCAGGGACCTCCTACAATGAGCAGTTCTTC. This gives the protein CASIPGTSYNEQFF.

In this sample, this clonotype turned up many times. The chain employs TRBV6-1 and TRBJ2-1; maybe TRBD1 (6 bases). The germline V gene encodes CDR1 MNHNS and CDR2 SASEGT. V lost 5 bases to trimming and J lost 3 bases, with 14 bases between them. This CDR3 has 15 amino acids. The CDR3 nucleotides are TGTGCCAGCAGTCGGGACACAGGGTTCTACAATGAGCAGTTCTTC. This sequence encodes CASSRDTGFYNEQFF.

This rearrangement joins TRBV25-1 to TRBJ2-7; D might be TRBD1 (6 bases). Germline values: CDR1 MGHDK, CDR2 SYGVNS. V dropped 5 bases and J dropped 4 bases, with 12 bases sitting between them. CDR3 size: 13 residues. CDR3 in DNA: TGTGCCAGCAGTAGGGGACAAAGGTACGAGCAGTACTTC. Protein product: CASSRGQRYEQYF.

This clonotype has just a few counts. The chain combines TRBV29-1 with TRBJ2-2, with 12 bases fitting TRBD1. Germline V gene data show CDR1 as SQVTM and CDR2 as ANQGSEA. V was clipped by 7 bases and J by 6 bases; unmatched bases: 18. This CDR3 spans 18 amino acids. DNA for the CDR3: TGCAGCGATCGGGACAGGGGGCGAAATGTCCTCGGAGCCGGGGAGCTGTTTTTT. Translated: CSDRDRGRNVLGAGELFF.

At least ten counts were recorded for this clonotype. The J gene is TRBJ2-1, the V gene TRBV7-9, with D perhaps matching TRBD2 (6 bases). There are 15 residues in the CDR3. Germline V gives CDR1 SEHNR, CDR2 FQNEAQ (reference sequence). V was trimmed by 4 bases and J by 3 bases, leaving 13 bases between them. CDR3 DNA: TGTGCCAGCAGCTCGTCCGGGACTTTCTACAATGAGCAGTTCTTC. This codes for CASSSSGTFYNEQFF. Combining the CDR3 with reference TRBV7-9 and TRBJ2-1 gives the whole variable domain DTGVSQNPRHKITKRGQNVTFRCDPISEHNRLYWYRQTLGQGPEFLTYFQNEAQLEKSRLLSDRFSAERPKGSFSTLEIQRTEQGDSAMYLCASSSSGTFYNEQFFGPGTRLTVL.

A note on this clonotype: An end of the junction differs from the germline gene, which may be a read error. The gene calls are TRBV5-6 and TRBJ2-7; 7 nucleotides align to TRBD2. Germline CDR1 and CDR2: SGHDT and YYEEEE. The CDR3 contains 13 residues. The CDR3 is CAISSGRSYEQYF. DNA for the CDR3: TGTGCCATCAGCTCCGGGAGGTCCTACGAGCAGTACTTC.

The chain links TRBV11-3 to TRBJ2-1, with TRBD1 matching over 8 bases. Germline CDR1 and CDR2: SGHNT and YENEEA. The CDR3 is 15 amino acids. Trimming at V came to 1 base and at J to 8 bases, leaving 7 bases not matched to a gene. The CDR3 is CASSLGLGQGYEQFF. The CDR3 DNA reads TGTGCCAGCAGCTTAGGGTTAGGACAGGGCTATGAGCAGTTCTTC.

The CDR3 here is CASSLPFSGAETQYF. Here the CDR3 DNA reads TGTGCCAGCAGCTTACCATTTAGCGGGGCGGAGACCCAGTACTTC. The rearrangement links TRBV7-8 to TRBJ2-5, with 8 bases identical to TRBD2. Germline CDR1 is SGHVS and CDR2 is FQNEAQ. There are 15 residues in the CDR3. Trimming removed 2 bases from V and 5 bases from J; junction bases left unmatched: 7.

This clonotype was observed once. This chain links TRBV5-4 with TRBJ2-7; 8 nucleotides align to TRBD1. The junction had 8 bases not matched to a gene; V was cut back by 4 bases and J by 5 bases. The CDR3 extends over 14 amino acids. Germline assignment: CDR1 SGHNT and CDR2 YYREEE (reference sequence). CDR3 in DNA: TGTGCCAGCAGCCGAGGACAGGGAAGGGACGAGCAGTACTTC. Its translation is CASSRGQGRDEQYF.

This clonotype appeared a few times. The chain joins TRBV9 to TRBJ1-1; no reliable D call. The length of the CDR3 is 14 residues. V lost 4 bases and J 2 bases, leaving 12 bases between the germline ends. From germline, CDR1 is SGDLS and CDR2 YYNGEE. Here the CDR3 DNA reads TGTGCCAGCAGCACCCGGACGGAAAACACTGAAGCTTTCTTT. It yields the protein CASSTRTENTEAFF. Full variable domain (rest looked up from reference TRBV9 and TRBJ1-1): DSGVTQTPKHLITATGQRVTLRCSPRSGDLSVYWYQQSLDQGLQFLIQYYNGEERAKGNILERFSAQQFPDLHSELNLSSLELGDSALYFCASSTRTENTEAFFGQGTRLTVV.

This clonotype was seen ten or more times. The rearrangement links TRBV12-3 or TRBV12-4 to TRBJ2-3; no clear D gene. V gave up 6 bases and J gave up 5 bases, with 12 bases separating them. This CDR3 region has 13 residues. The CDR3 DNA reads TGTGCCAGCAGATCTAACGATGGAGATACGCAGTATTTT. Translating it yields CASRSNDGDTQYF.

In nucleotides, the CDR3 is TGTGCCAGTAGTTGGACAAATGAGGGAGAAGCTTTCTTT. This encodes CASSWTNEGEAFF. The chain combines TRBV19 with TRBJ1-1; D might be TRBD1 (5 bases). Trimming shortened V by 5 bases and J by 8 bases, and 15 bases separated the two germline ends. Germline assignment: CDR1 LNHDA and CDR2 SQIVND (reference sequence). The CDR3 is 13 residues long.

Notes on this clonotype: One base away lies a much larger clone, so this may be a sequencing read error. The chain joins TRBV5-1 to TRBJ2-2; TRBD1 agrees at 8 bases. The CDR3 consists of 14 residues. CDR1 is SGHRS and CDR2 is YFSETQ in the germline V gene. The CDR3 DNA follows: TGCGCCAGCAGCCCGGGACAGGACACCGTGGAGCTGTTTTTT. Residues: CASSPGQDTVELFF.

The chain carries TRBV4-1 and TRBJ2-7, with D perhaps matching TRBD2 (5 bases). The CDR3 loop spans 14 amino acids. Trimming took off 1 base at V and 5 bases at J, with 12 bases between the two ends. The germline CDR1 and CDR2 sequences are MGHRA and YSYEKL. The chain's CDR3 is CASSQVGVEHEQYF. In DNA, the CDR3 is TGCGCCAGCAGCCAAGTCGGGGTTGAGCACGAGCAGTACTTC.